The next 11 T cell receptor beta chains were all read from a single sample in a study of blood T cell repertoires in COVID-19. This table comes from immunoSEQ multiplex PCR, and its TCRdb copy is limited to in-frame clones, with some not included. Among 210,000 or so clones listed, approximately 83% were seen once. The material sequenced was peripheral blood. The receptors originated from a woman aged 25 to 39 with COVID-19, enrolled during active disease.

J is TRBJ2-5 and V is TRBV6-1; D is perhaps TRBD1 (5 bases). The CDR3 is 16 amino acids. The V gene's germline CDR1 is MNHNS and CDR2 SASEGT. Trimming left V 2 bases short and J 2 bases short, with 15 bases between. The CDR3 reads CASSEPGRVKQETQYF. The CDR3 DNA is TGTGCCAGCAGTGAACCCGGCAGGGTAAAGCAAGAGACCCAGTACTTC.

V is TRBV19 and J is TRBJ1-2; D is possibly TRBD1 (6 bases). In germline, CDR1 is LNHDA, CDR2 SQIVND (reference sequence). The CDR3 length is 12 residues. V lost 6 bases to trimming and J lost 7 bases, with 12 bases between them. CDR3 in DNA: TGTGCCAGTAGCCCAAAGGGGGTTGGCTACACCTTC. Encoded protein: CASSPKGVGYTF.

V is TRBV10-1 and J is TRBJ2-3, with a possible D match to TRBD2 (7 bases). Trimming removed 3 bases at V and 2 bases at J, with 24 bases between. Germline CDR1 reads WNHNN; CDR2 reads SYGVQD (reference sequence). CDR3 length: 19 residues. The CDR3 DNA reads as TGCGCCAGCAGTGAAAGGGCGGGGGCCACGATCCTGAACACAGATACGCAGTATTTT. Translating gives CASSERAGATILNTDTQYF.

As to this clone: Other DNA sequences in the sample encode the same CDR3. This chain joins TRBV24-1 and TRBJ2-5, with 9 bases fitting TRBD1. V lost 4 bases, J lost 5 bases, and 7 bases stayed unmatched. The germline CDR1 and CDR2 sequences are KGHDR and SFDVKD. The CDR3 has 15 residues. CDR3 region: CATSDSGQGGETQYF. The CDR3 bases are TGTGCCACCAGTGACTCGGGACAGGGCGGGGAGACCCAGTACTTC.

The chain is built from TRBV7-6 and TRBJ2-2, with TRBD2 matching over 9 bases. In germline, CDR1 is SGHVS, CDR2 FNYEAQ. Losses at the gene ends were 1 base for V and 6 bases for J; bases not matched to a gene: 3. The length of the CDR3 is 15 residues. This chain's CDR3 is CASSLGASGAGELFF. The DNA of the CDR3 is TGTGCCAGCAGCTTAGGCGCTAGCGGGGCCGGGGAGCTGTTTTTT. Full variable domain (missing parts from reference TRBV7-6 and TRBJ2-2): GAGVSQSPRYKVTKRGQDVALRCDPISGHVSLYWYRQALGQGPEFLTYFNYEAQQDKSGLPNDRFSAERPEGSISTLTIQRTEQRDSAMYRCASSLGASGAGELFFGEGSRLTVL.

The chain carries TRBV6-2 or TRBV6-3 and TRBJ2-7; 9 nucleotides match TRBD2. The CDR3 contains 16 residues. Germline V gives CDR1 MNHEY, CDR2 SVGEGT. The ends lost 6 bases at V and 3 bases at J; junction bases unmatched: 12. CDR3 nucleotides: TGTGCCAGCAGCGCCACTCTCATTAGCGGGAGCTACGAGCAGTACTTC. Protein sequence: CASSATLISGSYEQYF.

J is TRBJ2-1 and V is TRBV29-1; no reliable D call. The CDR3 loop spans 16 amino acids. Germline V CDR1 and CDR2: SQVTM, ANQGSEA. The ends were cut back, 1 base at V and 3 bases at J, with 16 bases in the middle. CDR3 DNA: TGCAGCGTTGAAGGGTACTCAGGCGTCGGCTACAATGAGCAGTTCTTC. Protein sequence: CSVEGYSGVGYNEQFF.

The J gene is TRBJ1-1, the V gene TRBV5-5; tentative D call: TRBD1 (6 bases). Trimming cost V 0 bases and J 5 bases, with 11 bases left between them. This CDR3 is built from 14 residues. Germline values: CDR1 SGHKS, CDR2 YYEKEE (reference sequence). CDR3 sequence (DNA): TGTGCCAGCAGCTTGGAGGCAGGGGTGACTGAAGCTTTCTTT. This gives the protein CASSLEAGVTEAFF.

This rearrangement joins TRBV4-3 to TRBJ2-2; D is unresolved. CDR1 LGHNA and CDR2 YSLEER come from the germline V gene. With 0 bases removed from V and 9 bases from J, the gap between germline ends came to 8 bases. The CDR3 has 13 residues. CDR3 sequence: CASSQELGRELFF. The DNA for the CDR3 is TGCGCCAGCAGCCAAGAGCTAGGCCGGGAGCTGTTTTTT.

The chain uses TRBV29-1 and TRBJ2-7, with D unresolved. Germline V lookup: CDR1 SQVTM, CDR2 ANQGSEA. V lost 3 bases and J lost 0, with 6 bases in between. CDR3 length: 12 residues. The CDR3 DNA sequence: TGCAGCGTTGAGATTAGCTCCTACGAGCAGTACTTC. Its protein is CSVEISSYEQYF.

The chain combines TRBV4-3 with TRBJ2-3; TRBD2 might be the D (7 bases). The ends were cut back, 4 bases at V and 0 bases at J, with 14 bases in the middle. Per germline, CDR1 LGHNA and CDR2 YSLEER. CDR3 length: 16 residues. The CDR3 nucleotides are TGCGCCAGCAGCCCGGGGGCTAGCGGAAGCACAGATACGCAGTATTTT. Translating it yields CASSPGASGSTDTQYF.